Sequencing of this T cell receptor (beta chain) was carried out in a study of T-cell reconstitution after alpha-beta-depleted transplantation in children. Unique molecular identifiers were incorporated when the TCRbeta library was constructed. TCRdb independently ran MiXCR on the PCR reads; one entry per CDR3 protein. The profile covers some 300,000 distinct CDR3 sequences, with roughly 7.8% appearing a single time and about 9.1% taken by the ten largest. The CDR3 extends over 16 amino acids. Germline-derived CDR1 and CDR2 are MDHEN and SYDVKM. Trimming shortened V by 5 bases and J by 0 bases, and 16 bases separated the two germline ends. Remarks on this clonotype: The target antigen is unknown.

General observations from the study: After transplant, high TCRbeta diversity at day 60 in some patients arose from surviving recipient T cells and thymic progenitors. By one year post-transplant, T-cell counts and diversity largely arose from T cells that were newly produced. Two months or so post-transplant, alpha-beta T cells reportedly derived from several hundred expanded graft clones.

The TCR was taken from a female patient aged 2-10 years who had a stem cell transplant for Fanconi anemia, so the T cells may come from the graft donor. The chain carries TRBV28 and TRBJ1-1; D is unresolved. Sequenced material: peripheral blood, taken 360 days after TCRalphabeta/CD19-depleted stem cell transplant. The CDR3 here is CASSPAWVGMNTEAFF. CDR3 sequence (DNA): TGTGCCAGCAGTCCCGCGTGGGTGGGGATGAACACTGAAGCTTTCTTT.